These T cell receptor beta chains were read from a single sample in a study of CD4+ T cells in melanoma. Profiled with immunoSEQ multiplex PCR; TCRdb holds only in-frame clones, not every one. The repertoire holds around 20,000 clones, with roughly 80% as singletons. Sequencing was performed on cells from a culture (not recorded whether cultured in vitro). The receptors shown here come from a human donor with melanoma. CDR3s include the opening cysteine and the closing phenylalanine or tryptophan. D genes are given only for firm matches. Some rows mark clone size as missing; the rest say once, few, many or name a class of expanded clone.

v_gene	abundance	j_gene	d_gene	CDR3aa	CDR3nt
TRBV5-6	few	TRBJ1-4	.	CASTSGIYEKLFF	TGTGCCAGCACTTCCGGGATATATGAAAAACTGTTTTTT
TRBV6-1	.	TRBJ2-7	.	CASSDEDGNEQYF	TGTGCCAGCAGTGATGAGGACGGGAACGAGCAGTACTTC
TRBV19	.	TRBJ1-4	TRBD1	CASSPRTGGLEKLFF	TGTGCCAGTAGTCCGAGGACAGGGGGCCTAGAAAAACTGTTTTTT
TRBV5-4	.	TRBJ2-5	TRBD2	CASTETSGDETQYF	TGTGCCAGCACCGAGACTAGCGGGGACGAGACCCAGTACTTC
TRBV6-6	.	TRBJ1-3	TRBD1	CASSYGARGNTIYF	TGTGCCAGCAGTTACGGTGCCAGGGGGAACACCATATATTTT
TRBV29-1	.	TRBJ2-5	TRBD1	CSVVSGGGETQYF	TGCAGCGTTGTATCAGGGGGCGGAGAGACCCAGTACTTC
TRBV7-6	.	TRBJ2-3	TRBD1	CASSLLGQGVVDTQYF	TGTGCCAGCAGCTTATTGGGGCAGGGGGTCGTGGATACGCAGTATTTT
TRBV5-1	.	TRBJ2-2	.	CASSIGPPGDTGELFF	TGCGCCAGCAGCATCGGGCCTCCTGGGGACACCGGGGAGCTGTTTTTT
TRBV9	.	TRBJ1-5	.	CASRGQPQHF	TGTGCCAGCAGGGGACAGCCCCAGCATTTT
TRBV4-1	few	TRBJ2-7	.	CASSQDRGTKLGQYF	TGCGCCAGCAGCCAAGATAGGGGGACAAAGCTGGGGCAGTACTTC
TRBV18	.	TRBJ2-5	.	CASSPPGQETQYF	TGTGCCAGCTCACCACCGGGGCAAGAGACCCAGTACTTC
TRBV2	.	TRBJ2-5	.	CASLFTGGPLSQYF	TGTGCCAGCCTCTTCACCGGGGGGCCTTTGTCCCAGTACTTC
TRBV5-4	.	TRBJ1-1	.	CASSPPLGRRGGNTEAFF	TGTGCCAGCAGCCCTCCGTTGGGCAGAAGGGGCGGGAACACTGAAGCTTTCTTT
TRBV6-1	.	TRBJ1-2	.	CASRTPGVRGYTF	TGTGCCAGCAGGACACCAGGGGTGCGCGGCTACACCTTC
TRBV5-4	.	TRBJ1-2	.	CASSWDRGNYGYTF	TGTGCCAGCAGCTGGGATAGAGGGAACTATGGCTACACCTTC
TRBV7-3	.	TRBJ1-1	.	CASSLDGDNTEAFF	TGTGCCAGCAGCTTAGACGGGGATAACACTGAAGCTTTCTTT
TRBV30	.	TRBJ2-2	.	CAWSLGGGYTGELFF	TGTGCCTGGAGTTTGGGAGGAGGGTACACCGGGGAGCTGTTTTTT
TRBV19	.	TRBJ2-6	.	CASSIVGSGQRSGANVLTF	TGTGCCAGTAGTATTGTGGGGTCAGGGCAAAGGTCTGGGGCCAACGTCCTGACTTTC